Shown below are 27 T cell receptor beta chains from a single sample sequenced in a study of blood T cells in healthy people across ages. For the second PCR, which ran for about 6 to 11 cycles, a sample-barcoded 5' primer and a J-beta primer mix were used. TCRdb redid the calling of the 5' RACE reads with MiXCR, one entry per CDR3 protein. This table holds some 900,000 distinct CDR3 sequences, around 49% found once. Sequencing input: blood. These TCRs come from a man aged 30 to 45 in good health.

This clonotype was seen a handful of times. The V gene is TRBV7-2, the J gene TRBJ1-4; tentative D call: TRBD1 (5 bases). CDR1 is SGHTA, CDR2 FQGNSA, per germline. This CDR3 contains 15 residues. With 3 bases removed from V and 4 bases from J, the gap between germline ends came to 12 bases. CDR3 in amino acids: CASSFAGTGNEKLFF. CDR3 nucleotides: TGTGCCAGCAGCTTTGCCGGGACCGGTAATGAAAAACTGTTTTTT.

The J gene is TRBJ1-5, the V gene TRBV11-3; 8 bases line up with TRBD1. Germline-derived CDR1 and CDR2 are SGHNT and YENEEA. Losses at the gene ends were 6 bases for V and 6 bases for J; bases not matched to a gene: 1. The CDR3 is 12 residues long. Here the CDR3 DNA reads TGTGCCAGCAGACAGGGGGGTCAGCCCCAGCATTTT. Amino acid sequence: CASRQGGQPQHF.

This clonotype has a count of ten or more. The rearrangement links TRBV7-2 to TRBJ1-1; the match to TRBD1 covers 8 bases. The V and J ends lost 3 bases and 0 bases, in that order; junction bases with no gene match: 6. Germline values: CDR1 SGHTA, CDR2 FQGNSA. The CDR3 has 16 amino acids. CDR3 DNA: TGTGCCAGCAGCTTTAGGACAGGGCGTCTGAACACTGAAGCTTTCTTT. Translated: CASSFRTGRLNTEAFF. The whole variable domain, remainder taken from reference TRBV7-2 and TRBJ1-1, is GAGVSQSPSNKVTEKGKDVELRCDPISGHTALYWYRQSLGQGLEFLIYFQGNSAPDKSGLPSDRFSAERTGGSVSTLTIQRTQQEDSAVYLCASSFRTGRLNTEAFFGQGTRLTVV.

This clonotype has only a few counts. The chain has TRBV25-1 and TRBJ1-4; D not certain. Germline V lookup: CDR1 MGHDK, CDR2 SYGVNS. Trimming cost V 5 bases and J 8 bases, with 21 bases left between them. The CDR3 consists of 16 residues. CDR3 in DNA: TGTGCCAGCAGTCAGACGACTGTACAGCTTCGGGAAAAACTGTTTTTT. As protein: CASSQTTVQLREKLFF.

The chain joins TRBV10-2 to TRBJ2-1, with 16 bases fitting TRBD2. The germline V gene has CDR1 WSHSY and CDR2 SAAADI. The junction had 12 bases not matched to a gene; V was cut back by 5 bases and J by 8 bases. This CDR3 is built from 18 residues. The CDR3 coding sequence is TGCGCCAGCAGTCCCGGGACTAGCGGGGGGGCGGACAAGGATGAGCAGTTCTTC. Encoded protein: CASSPGTSGGADKDEQFF.

V and J are TRBV9 and TRBJ2-2; D gene ambiguous. The germline V and J ends were trimmed by 0 bases and 3 bases, with 6 bases remaining between them. CDR1 SGDLS and CDR2 YYNGEE come from the germline V gene. The CDR3 length is 14 residues. DNA of the CDR3: TGTGCCAGCAGCGTAGCGTTCGACACCGGGGAGCTGTTTTTT. The encoded protein is CASSVAFDTGELFF.

This clonotype was counted between two and nine times. The chain's CDR3 is CASSSTHYGFMAGYTF. The CDR3 nucleotides are TGTGCCAGCAGCTCCACTCACTATGGATTTATGGCTGGCTACACCTTC. V and J are TRBV9 and TRBJ1-2; D ambiguous. The germline V gene encodes CDR1 SGDLS and CDR2 YYNGEE. The CDR3 runs to 16 residues. Trimming removed 4 bases at V and 7 bases at J, with 23 bases between.

This clonotype was seen a handful of times. The rearrangement uses TRBV12-3 or TRBV12-4 and TRBJ1-5; D possibly corresponds to TRBD1 (6 bases). V was clipped by 5 bases and J by 2 bases, with 10 bases between them. The CDR3 covers 14 residues. The CDR3 DNA reads as TGTGCCAGCAGTCTGGGACACCGCAATCAGCCCCAGCATTTT. Its protein product is CASSLGHRNQPQHF.

The sample holds a few counts of this clonotype. The V gene is TRBV20-1, the J gene TRBJ2-1; D remains unclear. The CDR3 is made up of 13 amino acids. Germline-derived CDR1 and CDR2 are DFQATT and SNEGSKA (reference sequence). V gave up 0 bases and J gave up 3 bases, with 6 bases separating them. In DNA form, the CDR3 reads TGCAGTGCTAGAGACGGCAACTACAATGAGCAGTTCTTC. It codes for CSARDGNYNEQFF.

A few counts support this clonotype. The chain joins TRBV12-3 or TRBV12-4 to TRBJ2-3; 7 bases are a match to TRBD2. Trimming at V came to 3 bases and at J to 4 bases, leaving 4 bases not matched to a gene. There are 14 residues in the CDR3. CDR3 sequence: CASSFGLDPDTQYF. Here the CDR3 DNA reads TGTGCCAGCAGTTTTGGACTAGATCCAGATACGCAGTATTTT.

The chain couples TRBV9 to TRBJ2-2; 7 bases match TRBD1. The junction had 6 bases not matched to a gene; V was cut back by 3 bases and J by 4 bases. Per the germline V gene, CDR1 is SGDLS and CDR2 is YYNGEE. The CDR3 sequence is 15 residues long. CDR3 nucleotide sequence: TGTGCCAGCAGCGCACAGGGGTCGGGCACCGGGGAGCTGTTTTTT. Translating gives CASSAQGSGTGELFF.

A few counts support this clonotype. V gene TRBV12-3 or TRBV12-4 combines with J gene TRBJ2-7; 12 bases are a match to TRBD2. V shed 7 bases, J shed 3 bases, and the junction held 7 bases outside the gene matches. This CDR3 is built from 15 residues. This CDR3 reads CASTKTSGGRYEQYF. DNA of the CDR3: TGTGCCAGCACTAAGACTAGCGGGGGCCGCTACGAGCAGTACTTC.

J is TRBJ2-7 and V is TRBV5-1, with a tentative D call TRBD2 (5 bases). CDR1 SGHRS and CDR2 YFSETQ come from the germline V gene. The CDR3 runs to 15 residues. Trimming removed 2 bases at V and 1 base at J, with 13 bases between. DNA for the CDR3: TGCGCCAGCAGCTTATTGAGGGAGAGATCCTACGAGCAGTACTTC. Its protein is CASSLLRERSYEQYF.

The V and J genes are TRBV5-6 and TRBJ1-2, with D perhaps matching TRBD1 (6 bases). Looked up from germline, CDR1 is SGHDT and CDR2 is YYEEEE. V was pared by 4 bases and J by 7 bases, with 17 bases between. The CDR3 is 14 amino acids. The CDR3 nucleotides are TGTGCCAGCAGCCCAGATCCAGGGGTCTGTGGCTACACCTTC. Translation gives CASSPDPGVCGYTF.

This clonotype showed up just a few times. The rearrangement uses TRBV5-1 and TRBJ1-2, with TRBD1 as a possible D gene (5 bases). Between the trimmed V and J ends, which lost 4 bases and 6 bases, there was a span of 13 bases. This CDR3 contains 13 residues. The V gene's germline CDR1 is SGHRS and CDR2 YFSETQ. CDR3 nucleotide sequence: TGCGCCAGCAGCGTGGAGACAGTGAATGGCTACACCTTC. Translated: CASSVETVNGYTF.

This clonotype was found a few times. This sequence joins TRBV7-9 and TRBJ1-5; D gene uncertain. This CDR3 is 14 amino acids long. With 5 bases removed from V and 4 bases from J, the gap between germline ends came to 12 bases. Germline CDR1 is SEHNR and CDR2 is FQNEAQ (reference sequence). As DNA, the CDR3 is TGTGCCAGCAGCCCCGTGGCGGGTAATCAGCCCCAGCATTTT. As protein: CASSPVAGNQPQHF.

This sequence joins TRBV6-1 and TRBJ2-3; D not resolved. The V end was cut by 3 bases, the J end by 5 bases, with 9 bases between. The CDR3 contains 13 residues. Germline assignment: CDR1 MNHNS and CDR2 SASEGT. CDR3 protein: CASSDYRVDTQYF. DNA of the CDR3: TGTGCCAGCAGTGACTATAGGGTAGATACGCAGTATTTT.

The chain combines TRBV18 with TRBJ2-3; a weak D match, TRBD2 (5 bases). Trimming removed 3 bases from V and 3 bases from J, with 22 bases in between. The CDR3 spans 18 residues. CDR1 is KGHSH and CDR2 is LQKENI in the germline V gene. The CDR3 reads CASSPKGSRAIRTDTQYF. CDR3 nucleotides: TGTGCCAGCTCACCTAAGGGCTCGCGGGCGATTAGAACAGATACGCAGTATTTT.

J is TRBJ2-5 and V is TRBV12-5; 10 bases map to TRBD2. Trimming removed 0 bases from V and 3 bases from J; junction bases left unmatched: 7. CDR1 and CDR2 (germline): LGHNT, FRNRAP. This CDR3 comprises 17 residues. CDR3: CASGLVLSGGAKETQYF. The CDR3 DNA follows: TGTGCTAGTGGTTTGGTACTCAGCGGGGGGGCTAAAGAGACCCAGTACTTC.

The chain couples TRBV6-1 to TRBJ2-1, with unresolved D. CDR1 MNHNS and CDR2 SASEGT come from the germline V gene. This CDR3 has 11 amino acids. Trimming took off 10 bases at V and 15 bases at J, with 19 bases between the two ends. CDR3 sequence: CATSYQQRRFF. The CDR3 region has the DNA TGTGCCACCTCCTACCAGCAGAGGCGGTTCTTC.

The V gene is TRBV7-2, the J gene TRBJ2-5, with 7 bases fitting TRBD2. The ends lost 5 bases at V and 4 bases at J; junction bases unmatched: 4. The CDR3 runs 13 residues. Germline values: CDR1 SGHTA, CDR2 FQGNSA. The CDR3 spells CASSAGLVETQYF. The CDR3 nucleotides are TGTGCCAGCAGCGCCGGACTAGTAGAGACCCAGTACTTC.

The chain links TRBV20-1 to TRBJ2-5; TRBD1 agrees at 10 bases. The CDR3 runs 15 residues. The ends lost 6 bases at V and 11 bases at J; junction bases unmatched: 18. Germline assignment: CDR1 DFQATT and CDR2 SNEGSKA (reference sequence). CDR3 protein: CSARYGTGVWNEQYF. The CDR3 DNA reads TGCAGTGCCAGATACGGGACAGGGGTATGGAATGAGCAGTACTTC.

Remarks on this clonotype: As the CDR3 is not closed by the conserved phenylalanine or tryptophan, this likely results from a read error. The chain combines TRBV12-3 or TRBV12-4 with TRBJ2-6; D uncertain. Trimming removed 10 bases at V and 0 bases at J, with 19 bases between. This CDR3 spans 17 amino acids. CDR3 residues: CANSQGYGISGANVLTS. The CDR3 DNA follows: TGTGCCAACTCACAAGGGTACGGTATCTCTGGGGCCAACGTCCTGACTTCC.

A word on this clonotype: This may arise from a read error, as a much more abundant clone is one base away. This sequence joins TRBV20-1 and TRBJ2-7; 8 positions match TRBD1. The CDR3 is 13 residues long. Germline CDR1 DFQATT, CDR2 SNEGSKA (reference sequence). The CDR3 is CGARTGPSYEQYF. The CDR3 region has the DNA TGCGGTGCTAGGACAGGGCCATCCTACGAGCAGTACTTC.

The rearrangement joins TRBV5-8 to TRBJ2-1; 9 bases agree with TRBD1. Germline trimming cut 4 bases from V and 7 bases from J; bases unmatched to any gene: 15. The CDR3 loop spans 17 amino acids. CDR1 is SGHTS, CDR2 YDEGEE, per germline. The CDR3 DNA sequence: TGTGCCAGCAGCCCGAACCCCGGGACAGGGATCGTGAATGAGCAGTTCTTC. Amino acids: CASSPNPGTGIVNEQFF.

Notes on this clonotype: A junction boundary mismatches the germline segment, possibly from a read error. This chain uses TRBV7-7 with TRBJ2-3; D is uncertain. The CDR3 contains 14 residues. CDR1 SSHAT and CDR2 FNYEAQ come from the germline V gene (reference sequence). CDR3 coding DNA: TGTGCTAGCAGCTTTGGTCGTCCTCCAGATACGCAGTATTTT. Protein product: CASSFGRPPDTQYF. The entire variable domain, with the rest obtained from reference TRBV7-7 and TRBJ2-3, is as follows: GAGVSQSPRYKVTKRGQDVTLRCDPISSHATLYWYQQALGQGPEFLTYFNYEAQPDKSGLPSDRFSAERPEGSISTLTIQRTEQRDSAMYRCASSFGRPPDTQYFGPGTRLTVL.

The J gene is TRBJ2-5, the V gene TRBV2; possible D gene TRBD1, 6 bases. Trimming left V 6 bases short and J 5 bases short, with 13 bases between. Germline CDR1 is SNHLY and CDR2 is FYNNEI. This CDR3 is 13 amino acids long. The CDR3 region has the DNA TGTGCCAGCAGGAAGACAGGTGTTGAGACCCAGTACTTC. It encodes CASRKTGVETQYF.